This TCR beta chain was identified in a study of early stage breast cancer tumors. This CDR3 spans 14 amino acids. Germline-derived CDR1 and CDR2 are KGHSH and LQKENI. Unmatched junction bases numbered 5, after V lost 2 bases and J lost 5 bases. TCRdb's table, derived via immunoSEQ multiplex PCR, lists solely in-frame clones and lacks some. In the table there are tens of thousands of clones, 80% of which are singletons. The chain has TRBV18 and TRBJ2-7, with TRBD1 identical over 8 bases. Sequencing was done on a sample of blood. The receptor was derived from a person in their sixties with breast cancer. The CDR3 here is CASSPRTGLDEQYF. CDR3 DNA sequence: TGTGCCAGCTCACCAAGGACAGGGCTCGACGAGCAGTACTTC.